This T cell receptor (beta chain) emerged from a study of Graves' ophthalmopathy and Graves' hyperthyroidism. RNA transcripts yielded amplified TCR beta CDR3 regions. HTBI-primed RT-PCR formed the first round, and a multiplex PCR formed the second. TCRdb ran MiXCR on the multiplex PCR reads and lists one entry per CDR3 protein. The sample has some 410,000 distinct CDR3 sequences; over 20% are singletons. Germline assignment: CDR1 SNHLY and CDR2 FYNNEI. V trimming: 1 base; J trimming: 2 bases; junction bases outside the gene matches: 6. CDR3 length: 16 amino acids. This clonotype was seen at least ten times. Stable hyperthyroidism was defined by absence of ophthalmopathy within 18 months of follow-up. Pregnancy or lactation, uncontrolled infections and other autoimmune diseases were grounds for excluding patients.

Material: peripheral blood. The receptor comes from a woman aged 18-29 years with stable Graves' hyperthyroidism. The gene calls are TRBV2 and TRBJ2-7, with TRBD1 matching 9 bases. CDR3 sequence: CASSEGEGQGTYEQYF. CDR3 nucleotides: TGTGCCAGCAGTGAAGGAGAGGGACAGGGAACCTACGAGCAGTACTTC. Filled out from reference TRBV2 and TRBJ2-7, the complete variable domain reads EPEVTQTPSHQVTQMGQEVILRCVPISNHLYFYWYRQILGQKVEFLVSFYNNEISEKSEIFDDQFSVERPDGSNFTLKIRSTKLEDSAMYFCASSEGEGQGTYEQYFGPGTRLTVT.